This TCR beta chain was profiled in a study of blood T cells in healthy people across ages. The study, taken as a whole, reports: Donor CMV status was unknown, possibly confounding expanded clonotype changes.

The CDR3 length is 14 residues. Germline V gene sequence: CDR1 LGHNA, CDR2 YNFKEQ. In regard to this clonotype: Its target is not known. A read error is possible here, since a much larger clone lies one base away.

A second PCR of about 6 to 12 cycles used a sample-barcoded 5' primer and a J-beta primer mix. TCRdb redid the calling of the 5' RACE reads with MiXCR, one entry per CDR3 protein. This sample has approximately 2,000,000 distinct CDR3 sequences, with approximately 39% found just once. Sequenced: blood. This clonotype originated in a human donor in good health. The V gene is TRBV4-2, the J gene TRBJ1-2; 7 bases map to TRBD1. CDR3 sequence (DNA): TGTGCCTGCAGCCAAGATGCACAGGGGCTTGGCTACACCTTC. Its translation: CACSQDAQGLGYTF.